This T cell receptor beta chain was recorded in a study of cytomegalovirus exposure and HLA in healthy donors. Findings and limits, study-wide: Analysis performed later showed TCR beta chains linked to HLA being more clonally expanded than equally common others.

This CDR3 contains 16 residues. From germline, CDR1 is SGHAT and CDR2 FQDESV (reference sequence). Trimming removed 1 base at V and 0 bases at J, with 12 bases between. As to this clone: Its target is not known.

It was with 60 Vbeta and 13 Jbeta primers that the PCR ran. The data were produced by immunoSEQ multiplex PCR, yet TCRdb's version contains in-frame clones alone and is incomplete. The sample carries around 98,000 clones, 81% recorded once. Sequencing was carried out using PBMCs. This rearrangement joins TRBV11-1 to TRBJ1-1, with TRBD1 as a possible D gene (6 bases). This sequence was found in a man in his forties in good health and CMV-seronegative. The CDR3 DNA is TGTGCCAGCAGCTTAGAGCAGGGGCTCATGAACACTGAAGCTTTCTTT. Amino acid sequence: CASSLEQGLMNTEAFF.